This T cell receptor beta chain came from a study of T cell repertoires in urothelial bladder cancer (dated by TCRdb to 2018 to 2020). Some background on the complete study: Of the approximately 12 resected lesions, three were clinically staged as cT0, three as cTa, three as cT1 and three as cT2 or greater. About eleven resected bladder lesions were studied, comprising urothelial carcinoma (UC+) and benign (UC-) specimens. TCR repertoire clonality in bladder tumors was compared with TCR repertoire clonality in benign bladder inflammation. Around 13 patients with bladder lesions undergoing transurethral resection were identified prospectively. Broader findings and caveats from the paper: Median tumor infiltrating lymphocyte percentage was approximately 1.9% in carcinoma specimens and approximately 12% in benign specimens. Urothelial carcinoma specimens had a median of roughly 6,000 T cells, fewer than the median of about 27,000 seen in benign specimens. In carcinoma specimens, one T-cell clone made up as much as 17% of infiltrating lymphocytes, versus about 2% in benign specimens.

The TCR beta chain CDR3 region was sequenced with the immunoSEQ assay. The authors' pipeline ran thus. For every specimen, the T-cell fraction, clonal dominance and maximum TCR clone frequency were calculated. TCRdb limited this immuneACCESS table to in-frame rearrangements with V and J called. A share of clones is missing; checked studies link under half to unresolved V genes, and the rest is unexplained. Clone size and V and J calls were adopted from that table, with D and trimming inferred from the DNA. The sample has 9,000 to 13,000 clones on record, approximately 70% of them singletons. In total, the top ten clones hold around 7% of the sample. The CDR3 has 13 amino acids, counting the end cysteine and phenylalanine. Only CDR3 DNA remains: 39 bases, in frame from the first base. V was cut back by 0 bases and J by 3 bases, leaving a gap of 7 bases between them. Resected bladder lesions in which urothelial carcinoma was absent were designated as benign (UC-) specimens. Bladder lesion specimens were obtained at transurethral resection and were stored at -80C. DNA was isolated from the bladder specimens obtained at transurethral resection.

The sample holds one count of this clone. Its antigen remains unidentified. Per-nucleotide qualities are absent, and no much larger clonotype sits a single base away. The rearrangement combines TRBV5-3 with TRBJ2-7, with no reliable assignment of the D segment. TRBV5-3 is marked as an open reading frame, function uncertain. What was sequenced was tumor-infiltrating cells from bladder cancer. The clonotype comes from a human donor with a benign inflammatory bladder lesion. The encoded CDR3 is CARSLDIDYEQYF. In nucleotides, the sequence is TGTGCCAGAAGCTTGGACATCGACTACGAGCAGTACTTC.